Included here is one T cell receptor (beta chain) sequence, with context. Under the authors' procedure: It was from reference gene primer amplification that nucleated cell counts were estimated. Using immunoSEQ multiplex PCR, the repertoire was profiled, and TCRdb retains in-frame clones only, with some absent. The V and J calls and clone size are taken from that table; D and trimming were inferred from the DNA. Of fewer than 30,000 clones listed, 91% are singletons. The sample is drawn from a study of blood T cell repertoires in COVID-19. As for the study in general: The United States, Italy and Spain supplied acute and convalescent COVID-19 samples.

The V gene end was trimmed by 0 bases and the J gene end by 2 bases; junction bases not matched to a gene: 8. Germline V gives CDR1 SGDLS, CDR2 YYNGEE. This CDR3 is 17 amino acids long. This chain uses TRBV9 with TRBJ2-3; TRBD2 agrees at 8 bases. Sequencing input: peripheral blood. The sequence was obtained from a human donor with active COVID-19. The donor label of this sample is uncertain. In nucleotides, the CDR3 is TGTGCCAGCAGCGTAGACGTGGCGGGGGGCCTCACAGATACGCAGTATTTT. It yields the protein CASSVDVAGGLTDTQYF.